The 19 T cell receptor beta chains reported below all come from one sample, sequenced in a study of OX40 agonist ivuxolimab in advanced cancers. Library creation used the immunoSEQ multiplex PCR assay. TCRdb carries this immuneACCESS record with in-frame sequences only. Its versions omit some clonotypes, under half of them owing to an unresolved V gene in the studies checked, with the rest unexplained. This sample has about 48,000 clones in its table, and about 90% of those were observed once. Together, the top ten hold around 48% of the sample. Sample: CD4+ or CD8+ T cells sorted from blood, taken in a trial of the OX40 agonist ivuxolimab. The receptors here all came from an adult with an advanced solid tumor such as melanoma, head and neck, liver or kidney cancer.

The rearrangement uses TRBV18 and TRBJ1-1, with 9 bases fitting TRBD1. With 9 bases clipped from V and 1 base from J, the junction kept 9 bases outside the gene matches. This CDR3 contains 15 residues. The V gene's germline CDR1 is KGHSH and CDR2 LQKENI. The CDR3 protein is CARGGQGTRNTEAFF. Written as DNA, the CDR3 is TGTGCCAGGGGGGGACAGGGAACACGGAACACTGAAGCTTTCTTT.

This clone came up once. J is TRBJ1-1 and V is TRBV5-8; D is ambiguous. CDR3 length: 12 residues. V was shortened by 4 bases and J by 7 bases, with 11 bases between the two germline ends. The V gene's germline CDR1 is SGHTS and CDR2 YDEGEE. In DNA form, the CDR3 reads TGTGCCAGCAGCAACCTCCCAGGTGAAGCTTTCTTT. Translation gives CASSNLPGEAFF.

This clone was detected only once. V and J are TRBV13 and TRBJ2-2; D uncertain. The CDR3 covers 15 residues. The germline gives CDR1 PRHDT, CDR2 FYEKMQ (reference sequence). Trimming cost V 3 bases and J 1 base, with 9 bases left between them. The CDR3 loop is CASSFLQRNTGELFF. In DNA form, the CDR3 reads TGTGCCAGCAGCTTTCTACAGAGGAACACCGGGGAGCTGTTTTTT.

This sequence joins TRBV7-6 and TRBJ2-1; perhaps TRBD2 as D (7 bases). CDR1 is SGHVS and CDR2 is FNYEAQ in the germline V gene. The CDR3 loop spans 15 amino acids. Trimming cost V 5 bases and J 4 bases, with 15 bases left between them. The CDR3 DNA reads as TGTGCCAGCAGCCTTAGGGGGAGGGCGTACAATGAGCAGTTCTTC. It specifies CASSLRGRAYNEQFF.

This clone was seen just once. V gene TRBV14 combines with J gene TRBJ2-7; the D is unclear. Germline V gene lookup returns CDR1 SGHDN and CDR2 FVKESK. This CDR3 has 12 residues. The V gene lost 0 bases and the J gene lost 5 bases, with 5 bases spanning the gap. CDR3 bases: TGTGCCAGCAGCCAAGAAGCACACGAGCAGTACTTC. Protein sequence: CASSQEAHEQYF. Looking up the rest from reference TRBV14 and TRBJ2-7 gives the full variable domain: EAGVTQFPSHSVIEKGQTVTLRCDPISGHDNLYWYRRVMGKEIKFLLHFVKESKQDESGMPNNRFLAERTGGTYSTLKVQPAELEDSGVYFCASSQEAHEQYFGPGTRLTVT.

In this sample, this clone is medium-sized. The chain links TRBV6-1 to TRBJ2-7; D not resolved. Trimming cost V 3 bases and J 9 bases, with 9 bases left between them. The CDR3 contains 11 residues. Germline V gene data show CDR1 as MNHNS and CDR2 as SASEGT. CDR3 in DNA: TGTGCCAGCAGTGAGACCTTACGGCAGTACTTC. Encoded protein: CASSETLRQYF.

DNA of the CDR3: TGTGCCATCACTCGTTATCCGGGACAGGGTAAGAATTCACCCCTCCACTTT. This translates into CAITRYPGQGKNSPLHF. This chain connects TRBV10-3 to TRBJ1-6, with 9 bases lining up with TRBD1. V shed 7 bases and J 7 bases; nucleotides not matched to a gene: 14. The germline V gene encodes CDR1 ENHRY and CDR2 SYGVKD. This CDR3 is built from 17 residues.

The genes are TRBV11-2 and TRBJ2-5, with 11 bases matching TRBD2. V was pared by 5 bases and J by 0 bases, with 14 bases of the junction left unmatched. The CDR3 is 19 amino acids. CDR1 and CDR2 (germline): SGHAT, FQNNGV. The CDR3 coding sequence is TGTGCCAGCAGCAAACCGGGACTAGCGGAAAAGAGGTACCAAGAGACCCAGTACTTC. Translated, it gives CASSKPGLAEKRYQETQYF.

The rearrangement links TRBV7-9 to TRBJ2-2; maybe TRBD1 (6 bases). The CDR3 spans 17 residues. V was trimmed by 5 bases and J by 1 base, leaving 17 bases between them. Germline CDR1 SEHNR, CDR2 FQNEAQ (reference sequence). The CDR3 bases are TGTGCCAGCAGCGACCTCAACGGACAGTTGAACACCGGGGAGCTGTTTTTT. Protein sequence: CASSDLNGQLNTGELFF.

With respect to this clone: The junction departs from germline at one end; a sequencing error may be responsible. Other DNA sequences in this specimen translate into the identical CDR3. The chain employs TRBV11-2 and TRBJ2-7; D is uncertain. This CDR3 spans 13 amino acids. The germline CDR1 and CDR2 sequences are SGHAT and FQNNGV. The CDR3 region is CASSLSTPDEQYF. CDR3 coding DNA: TGTGCCAGTAGCTTAAGTACCCCAGACGAGCAGTACTTC.

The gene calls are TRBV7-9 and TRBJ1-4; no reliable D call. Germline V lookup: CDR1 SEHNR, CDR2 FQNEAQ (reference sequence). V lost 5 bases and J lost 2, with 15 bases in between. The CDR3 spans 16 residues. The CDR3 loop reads CASSEIGDRTNEKLFF. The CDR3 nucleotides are TGTGCCAGCAGCGAGATTGGAGATCGGACTAATGAAAAACTGTTTTTT.

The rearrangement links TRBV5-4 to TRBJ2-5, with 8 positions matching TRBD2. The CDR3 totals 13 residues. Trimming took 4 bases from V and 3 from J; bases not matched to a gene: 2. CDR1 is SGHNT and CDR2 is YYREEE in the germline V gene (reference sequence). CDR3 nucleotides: TGTGCCAGCAGCCCGACTAGCGAAGAGACCCAGTACTTC. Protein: CASSPTSEETQYF. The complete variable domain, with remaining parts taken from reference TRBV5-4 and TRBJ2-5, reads ETGVTQSPTHLIKTRGQQVTLRCSSQSGHNTVSWYQQALGQGPQFIFQYYREEENGRGNFPPRFSGLQFPNYSSELNVNALELDDSALYLCASSPTSEETQYFGPGTRLLVL.

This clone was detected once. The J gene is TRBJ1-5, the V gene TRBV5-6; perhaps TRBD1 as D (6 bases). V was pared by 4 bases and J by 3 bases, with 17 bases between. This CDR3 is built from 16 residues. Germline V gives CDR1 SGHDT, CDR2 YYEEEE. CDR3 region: CASSPRRGSVNQPQHF. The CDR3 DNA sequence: TGTGCCAGCAGCCCCCGCAGGGGCTCAGTCAATCAGCCCCAGCATTTT.

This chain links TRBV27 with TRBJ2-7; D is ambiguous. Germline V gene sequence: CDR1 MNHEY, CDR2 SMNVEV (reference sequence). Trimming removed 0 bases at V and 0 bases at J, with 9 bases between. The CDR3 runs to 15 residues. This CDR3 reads CASSLSSLLSYEQYF. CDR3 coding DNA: TGTGCCAGCAGTTTATCTAGCCTCCTCTCCTACGAGCAGTACTTC.

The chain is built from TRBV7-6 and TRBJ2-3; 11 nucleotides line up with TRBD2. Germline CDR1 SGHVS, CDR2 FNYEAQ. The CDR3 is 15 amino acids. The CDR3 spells CATLRLAGSTDTQYF. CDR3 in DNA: TGTGCGACCCTGCGACTAGCGGGGTCCACAGATACGCAGTATTTT.

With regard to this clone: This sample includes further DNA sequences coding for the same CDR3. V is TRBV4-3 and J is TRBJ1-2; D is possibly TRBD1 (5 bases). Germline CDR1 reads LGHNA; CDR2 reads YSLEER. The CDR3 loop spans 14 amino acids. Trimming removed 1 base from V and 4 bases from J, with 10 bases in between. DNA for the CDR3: TGCGCCAGCAGCCAAGGCACAGGCGGCTATGGCTACACCTTC. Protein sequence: CASSQGTGGYGYTF.

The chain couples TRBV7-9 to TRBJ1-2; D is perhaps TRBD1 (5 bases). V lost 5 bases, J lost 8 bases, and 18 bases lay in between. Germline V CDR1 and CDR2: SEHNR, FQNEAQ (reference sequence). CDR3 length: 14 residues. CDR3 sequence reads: CASSPPSGVWGYTF. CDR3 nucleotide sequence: TGTGCCAGCAGCCCCCCCTCGGGGGTTTGGGGCTACACCTTC.

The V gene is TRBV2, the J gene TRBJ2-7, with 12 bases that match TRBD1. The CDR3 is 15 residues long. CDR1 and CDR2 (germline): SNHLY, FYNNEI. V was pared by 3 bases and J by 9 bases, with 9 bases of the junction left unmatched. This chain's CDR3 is CASSDAGTGGVGQYF. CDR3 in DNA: TGTGCCAGCAGTGACGCCGGGACAGGGGGCGTCGGGCAGTACTTC.

CDR3 protein: CASTATGGDGYTF. The CDR3 DNA reads as TGTGCCAGCACCGCCACAGGGGGCGATGGCTACACCTTC. The V gene is TRBV6-5, the J gene TRBJ1-2; 9 bases fit TRBD1. J lost 6 bases, V lost 7 bases, and 6 bases had no gene match. CDR1 MNHEY and CDR2 SVGAGI come from the germline V gene. This CDR3 comprises 13 residues.